The 10 T cell receptor beta chains in this list originate from one sample, sequenced in a study of breast tumors, draining lymph nodes, adjacent tissues. TCRdb redid the calling of the multiplex PCR reads with MiXCR, one entry per CDR3 protein. Of around 130,000 distinct CDR3 sequences in the sample, about 20% were seen once. The lymph nodes were axillary draining lymph nodes from breast cancer patients. Sequenced: axillary lymph node tissue. The receptor source for this set is a female donor with breast cancer. Some clones in this sample may be carry-over from other donors' samples.

A note on this clonotype: A single base separates this from a much larger clone, so it may be a read error. As DNA, the CDR3 is TGCGCCAGCAGCGCCAGCCCCTCCAAGGAGACCCCGTACTTC. This sequence encodes CASSASPSKETPYF. The chain combines TRBV5-1 with TRBJ2-5; unclear D gene. The CDR3 consists of 14 residues. CDR1 SGHRS and CDR2 YFSETQ come from the germline V gene.

This clonotype came up many times. The V and J genes are TRBV30 and TRBJ1-3; D unclear. CDR1 is GTSNPN and CDR2 is SVGIG in the germline V gene (reference sequence). The CDR3 spans 11 residues. Trimming removed 3 bases at V and 7 bases at J, with 7 bases between. The CDR3 sequence is CAWSLRNTIYF. CDR3 coding DNA: TGTGCCTGGAGCCTTAGGAACACCATATATTTT. The full variable domain, completed using reference TRBV30 and TRBJ1-3, is SQTIHQWPATLVQPVGSPLSLECTVEGTSNPNLYWYRQAAGRGLQLLFYSVGIGQISSEVPQNLSASRPQDRQFILSSKKLLLSDSGFYLCAWSLRNTIYFGEGSWLTVV.

This clonotype has ten or more counts. The chain links TRBV15 to TRBJ2-1; perhaps TRBD1 as D (6 bases). The length of the CDR3 is 15 residues. V was pared by 0 bases and J by 5 bases, with 11 bases between. The germline CDR1 and CDR2 sequences are LNHNV and YYDKDF (reference sequence). The CDR3 loop is CATSRDRGINNEQFF. The CDR3, as DNA: TGTGCCACCAGCAGAGATAGGGGGATAAACAATGAGCAGTTCTTC.

This clonotype was found many times. The chain uses TRBV5-1 and TRBJ2-3, with D tentatively TRBD1 or TRBD2 (7 bases each). V was shortened by 5 bases and J by 1 base, with 14 bases between the two germline ends. The CDR3 extends over 15 amino acids. Germline V gives CDR1 SGHRS, CDR2 YFSETQ. This CDR3 reads CASRTGRGRTDTQYF. CDR3 in DNA: TGCGCCAGCAGGACAGGGAGGGGTCGCACAGATACGCAGTATTTT. Variable domain in full (rest from reference TRBV5-1 and TRBJ2-3): KAGVTQTPRYLIKTRGQQVTLSCSPISGHRSVSWYQQTPGQGLQFLFEYFSETQRNKGNFPGRFSGRQFSNSRSEMNVSTLELGDSALYLCASRTGRGRTDTQYFGPGTRLTVL.

The chain recombines TRBV12-3 or TRBV12-4 with TRBJ1-1; 9 bases line up with TRBD1. The J segment lost 2 bases and the V segment lost 6 bases, leaving 7 bases of the junction unmatched. This CDR3 is built from 15 residues. Here the CDR3 DNA reads TGTGCCAGCAGCACCCGGGACAGGGATAACACTGAAGCTTTCTTT. Amino acid sequence: CASSTRDRDNTEAFF.

This clonotype was counted at least ten times. The chain joins TRBV4-1 to TRBJ1-2; 8 bases fit TRBD1. Germline V gene lookup returns CDR1 MGHRA and CDR2 YSYEKL. This CDR3 has 16 amino acids. Losses at the gene ends were 6 bases for V and 0 bases for J; bases not matched to a gene: 9. CDR3 in DNA: TGCGCCAGCAGTAAGTCGACAGGGGTAACTAACTATGGCTACACCTTC. Amino acids: CASSKSTGVTNYGYTF.

This clonotype was detected only a few times. The chain recombines TRBV28 with TRBJ1-4; D unresolved. The germline V gene encodes CDR1 MDHEN and CDR2 SYDVKM. Trimming cost V 5 bases and J 14 bases, with 21 bases left between them. The CDR3 runs 14 residues. The CDR3, as DNA: TGTGCCAGCAGTGACTTCAGTTCGGGCGGGAACCTGTTTTTT. Residues: CASSDFSSGGNLFF.

This clonotype was counted many times. This chain links TRBV20-1 with TRBJ1-3; weak D call: TRBD1 (5 bases). With 3 bases removed from V and 0 bases from J, the gap between germline ends came to 12 bases. CDR3 length equals 15 residues. Germline V gives CDR1 DFQATT, CDR2 SNEGSKA (reference sequence). The CDR3, as DNA: TGCAGTGCTAGTTATGACAGCTTCTCTGGAAACACCATATATTTT. Translation gives CSASYDSFSGNTIYF.

The chain joins TRBV28 to TRBJ1-5; 7 nucleotides line up with TRBD1. CDR1 MDHEN and CDR2 SYDVKM come from the germline V gene. The CDR3 sequence is 15 residues long. With 4 bases clipped from V and 5 bases from J, the junction kept 8 bases outside the gene matches. In DNA form, the CDR3 reads TGTGCCAGCAGTTCTATCTATGGACAGGATCAGCCCCAGCATTTT. Its protein is CASSSIYGQDQPQHF.

This clonotype was observed at least ten times. This chain uses TRBV10-3 with TRBJ1-5; D gene uncertain. Germline V gene sequence: CDR1 ENHRY, CDR2 SYGVKD. V was clipped by 2 bases and J by 0 bases, with 14 bases between them. The CDR3 is made up of 17 amino acids. The CDR3 spells CAISEPSGAHSNQPQHF. DNA for the CDR3: TGTGCCATCAGTGAGCCGTCAGGAGCGCATAGCAATCAGCCCCAGCATTTT.